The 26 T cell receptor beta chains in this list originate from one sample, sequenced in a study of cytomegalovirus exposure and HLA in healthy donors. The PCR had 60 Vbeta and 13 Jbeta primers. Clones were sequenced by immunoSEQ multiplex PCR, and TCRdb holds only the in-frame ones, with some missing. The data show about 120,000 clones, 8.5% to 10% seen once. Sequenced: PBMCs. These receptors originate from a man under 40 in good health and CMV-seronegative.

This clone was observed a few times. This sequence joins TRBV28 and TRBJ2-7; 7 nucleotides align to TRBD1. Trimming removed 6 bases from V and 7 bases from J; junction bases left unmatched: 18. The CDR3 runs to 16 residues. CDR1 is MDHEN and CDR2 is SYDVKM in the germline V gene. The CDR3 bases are TGTGCCAGCAGCCCTGAGATTGTGGCAGGGGGTGATGAGCAGTACTTC. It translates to CASSPEIVAGGDEQYF.

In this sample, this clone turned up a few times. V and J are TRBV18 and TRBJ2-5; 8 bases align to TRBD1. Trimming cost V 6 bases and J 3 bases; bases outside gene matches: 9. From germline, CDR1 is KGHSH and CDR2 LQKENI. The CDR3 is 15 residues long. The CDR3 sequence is CASSPGTGIEETQYF. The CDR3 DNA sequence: TGTGCCAGCTCTCCCGGGACAGGCATTGAAGAGACCCAGTACTTC.

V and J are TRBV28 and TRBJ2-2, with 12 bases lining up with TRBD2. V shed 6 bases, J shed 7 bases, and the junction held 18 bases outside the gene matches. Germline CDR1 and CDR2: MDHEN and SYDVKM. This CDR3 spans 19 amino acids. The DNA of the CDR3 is TGTGCCAGCAGGGGAACGGGACTAGCGGGTGCCGGGTGGGGCGGGGAGCTGTTTTTT. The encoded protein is CASRGTGLAGAGWGGELFF.

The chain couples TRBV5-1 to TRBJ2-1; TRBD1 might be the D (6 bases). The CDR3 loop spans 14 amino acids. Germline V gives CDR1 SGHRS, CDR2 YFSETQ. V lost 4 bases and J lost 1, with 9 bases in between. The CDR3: CASSEGGSYNEQFF. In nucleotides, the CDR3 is TGCGCCAGCAGCGAAGGGGGTTCCTACAATGAGCAGTTCTTC.

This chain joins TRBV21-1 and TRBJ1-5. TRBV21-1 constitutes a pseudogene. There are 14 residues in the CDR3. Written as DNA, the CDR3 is TGTGCCAGCCCCCCCGCCGAGCGTAATCAGCCCCAGCATTTT. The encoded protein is CASPPAERNQPQHF.

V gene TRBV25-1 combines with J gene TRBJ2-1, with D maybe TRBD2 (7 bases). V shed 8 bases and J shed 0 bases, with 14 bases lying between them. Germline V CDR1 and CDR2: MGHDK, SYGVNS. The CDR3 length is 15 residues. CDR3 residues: CASAGERDSYNEQFF. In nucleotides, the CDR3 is TGTGCCAGCGCAGGGGAGCGGGACTCCTACAATGAGCAGTTCTTC. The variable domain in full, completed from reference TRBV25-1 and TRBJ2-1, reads EADIYQTPRYLVIGTGKKITLECSQTMGHDKMYWYQQDPGMELHLIHYSYGVNSTEKGDLSSESTVSRIRTEHFPLTLESARPSHTSQYLCASAGERDSYNEQFFGPGTRLTVL.

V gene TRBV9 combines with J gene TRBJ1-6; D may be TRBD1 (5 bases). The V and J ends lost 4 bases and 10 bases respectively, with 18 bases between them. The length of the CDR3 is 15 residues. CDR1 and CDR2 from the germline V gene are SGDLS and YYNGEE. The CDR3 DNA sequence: TGTGCCAGCAGCCGGGGGGAAGGGTTAGTGTCACCCCTCCACTTT. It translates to CASSRGEGLVSPLHF.

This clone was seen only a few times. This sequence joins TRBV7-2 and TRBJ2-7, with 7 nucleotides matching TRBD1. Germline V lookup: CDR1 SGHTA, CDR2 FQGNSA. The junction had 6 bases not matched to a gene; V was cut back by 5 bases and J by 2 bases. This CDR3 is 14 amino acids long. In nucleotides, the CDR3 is TGTGCCAGCAGCCTACTCGGACAGGCCTACGAGCAGTACTTC. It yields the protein CASSLLGQAYEQYF. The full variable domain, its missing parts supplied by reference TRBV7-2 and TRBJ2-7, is GAGVSQSPSNKVTEKGKDVELRCDPISGHTALYWYRQSLGQGLEFLIYFQGNSAPDKSGLPSDRFSAERTGGSVSTLTIQRTQQEDSAVYLCASSLLGQAYEQYFGPGTRLTVT.

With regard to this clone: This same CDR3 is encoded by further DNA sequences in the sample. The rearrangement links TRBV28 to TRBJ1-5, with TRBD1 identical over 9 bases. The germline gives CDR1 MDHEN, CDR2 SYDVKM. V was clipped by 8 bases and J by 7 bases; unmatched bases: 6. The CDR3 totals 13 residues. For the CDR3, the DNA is TGTGCCAGCGCGGGACAGGGATTCCAGCCCCAGCATTTT. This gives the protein CASAGQGFQPQHF.

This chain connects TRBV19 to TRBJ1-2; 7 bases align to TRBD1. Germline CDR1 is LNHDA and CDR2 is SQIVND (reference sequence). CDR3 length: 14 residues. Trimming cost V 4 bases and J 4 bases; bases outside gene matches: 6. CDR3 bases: TGTGCCAGTAGTACTCACAGGGGCGGCTATGGCTACACCTTC. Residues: CASSTHRGGYGYTF.

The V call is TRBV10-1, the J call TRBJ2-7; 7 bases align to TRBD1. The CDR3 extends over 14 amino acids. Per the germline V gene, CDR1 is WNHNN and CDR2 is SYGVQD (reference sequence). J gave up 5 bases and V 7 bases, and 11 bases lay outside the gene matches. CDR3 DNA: TGCGCCAGCATAAAGACAGGGACGGACCACGAGCAGTACTTC. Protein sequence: CASIKTGTDHEQYF.

The CDR3 region has the DNA TGTGCCAGCAGGATGTGGACTAGCGGGAACAATGAGCAGTTCTTC. Amino acid sequence: CASRMWTSGNNEQFF. The gene calls are TRBV28 and TRBJ2-1; TRBD2 aligns across 12 bases. The junction had 5 bases not matched to a gene; V was cut back by 6 bases and J by 5 bases. The CDR3 covers 15 residues. Germline assignment: CDR1 MDHEN and CDR2 SYDVKM.

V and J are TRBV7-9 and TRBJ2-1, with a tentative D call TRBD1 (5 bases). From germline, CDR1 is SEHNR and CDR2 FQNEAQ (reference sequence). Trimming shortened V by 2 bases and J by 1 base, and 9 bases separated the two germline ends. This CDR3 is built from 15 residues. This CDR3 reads CASSLSRASYNEQFF. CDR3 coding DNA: TGTGCCAGCAGCTTATCCAGGGCTTCCTACAATGAGCAGTTCTTC.

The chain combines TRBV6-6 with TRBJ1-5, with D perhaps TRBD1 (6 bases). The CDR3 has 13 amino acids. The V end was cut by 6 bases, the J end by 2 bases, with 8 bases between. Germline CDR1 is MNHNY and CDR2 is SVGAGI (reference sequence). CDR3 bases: TGTGCCAGCAGCCGGACAGGCAATCAGCCCCAGCATTTT. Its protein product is CASSRTGNQPQHF.

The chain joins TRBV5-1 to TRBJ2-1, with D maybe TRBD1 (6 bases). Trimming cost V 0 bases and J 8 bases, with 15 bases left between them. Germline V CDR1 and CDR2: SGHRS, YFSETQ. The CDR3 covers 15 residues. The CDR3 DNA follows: TGCGCCAGCAGCTTGGAAGGGGGAGTAGGCGATGAGCAGTTCTTC. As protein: CASSLEGGVGDEQFF.

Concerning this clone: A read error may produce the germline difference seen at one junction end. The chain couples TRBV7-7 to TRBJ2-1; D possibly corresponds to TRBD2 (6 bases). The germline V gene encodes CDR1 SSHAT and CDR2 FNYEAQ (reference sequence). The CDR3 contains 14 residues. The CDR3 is CASSSAGRNNEQFF. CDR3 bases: TGTGCTAGCAGTTCAGCGGGCAGAAACAATGAGCAGTTCTTC.

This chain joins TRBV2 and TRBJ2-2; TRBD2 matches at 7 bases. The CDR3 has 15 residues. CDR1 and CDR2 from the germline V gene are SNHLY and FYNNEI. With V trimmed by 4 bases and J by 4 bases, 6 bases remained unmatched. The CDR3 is CASSAPGRGTGELFF. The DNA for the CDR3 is TGTGCCAGCAGTGCCCCGGGGAGGGGCACCGGGGAGCTGTTTTTT.

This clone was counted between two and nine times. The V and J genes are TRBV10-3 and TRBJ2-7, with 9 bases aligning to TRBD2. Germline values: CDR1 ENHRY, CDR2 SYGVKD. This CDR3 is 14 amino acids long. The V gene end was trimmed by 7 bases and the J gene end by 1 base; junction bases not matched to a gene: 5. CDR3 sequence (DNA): TGTGCCATCACCCAGCGGGGGGATTCCTACGAGCAGTACTTC. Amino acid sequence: CAITQRGDSYEQYF.

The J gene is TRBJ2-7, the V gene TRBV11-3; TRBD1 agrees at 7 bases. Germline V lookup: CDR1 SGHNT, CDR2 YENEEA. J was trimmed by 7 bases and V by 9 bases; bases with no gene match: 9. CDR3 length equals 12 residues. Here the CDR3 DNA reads TGTGCCAGTGGGACAGTCTTGGGGGAGCAGTACTTC. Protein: CASGTVLGEQYF. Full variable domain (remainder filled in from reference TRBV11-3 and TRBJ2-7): EAGVVQSPRYKIIEKKQPVAFWCNPISGHNTLYWYLQNLGQGPELLIRYENEEAVDDSQLPKDRFSAERLKGVDSTLKIQPAELGDSAVYLCASGTVLGEQYFGPGTRLTVT.

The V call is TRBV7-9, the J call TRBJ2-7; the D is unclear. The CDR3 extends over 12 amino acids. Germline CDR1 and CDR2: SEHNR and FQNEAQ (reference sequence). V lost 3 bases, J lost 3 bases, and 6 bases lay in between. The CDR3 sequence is CASSFSGYEQYF. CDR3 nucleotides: TGTGCCAGCAGCTTCTCCGGCTACGAGCAGTACTTC.

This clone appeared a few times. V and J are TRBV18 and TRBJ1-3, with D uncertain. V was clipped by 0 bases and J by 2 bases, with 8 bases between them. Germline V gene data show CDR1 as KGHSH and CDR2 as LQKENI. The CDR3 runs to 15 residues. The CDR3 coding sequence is TGTGCCAGCTCACCACCGTTACTGACTGGAAACACCATATATTTT. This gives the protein CASSPPLLTGNTIYF.

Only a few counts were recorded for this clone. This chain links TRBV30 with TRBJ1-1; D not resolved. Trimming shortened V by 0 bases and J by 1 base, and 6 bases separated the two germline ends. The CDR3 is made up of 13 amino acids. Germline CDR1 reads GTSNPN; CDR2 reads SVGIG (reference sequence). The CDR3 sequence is CAWSVNRNTEAFF. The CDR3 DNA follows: TGTGCCTGGAGTGTTAACAGGAACACTGAAGCTTTCTTT.

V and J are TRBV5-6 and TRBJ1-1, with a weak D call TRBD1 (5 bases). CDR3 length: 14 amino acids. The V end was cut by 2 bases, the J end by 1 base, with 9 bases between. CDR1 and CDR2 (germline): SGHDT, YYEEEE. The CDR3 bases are TGTGCCAGCAGCTTAGGACAATCGAACACTGAAGCTTTCTTT. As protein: CASSLGQSNTEAFF.

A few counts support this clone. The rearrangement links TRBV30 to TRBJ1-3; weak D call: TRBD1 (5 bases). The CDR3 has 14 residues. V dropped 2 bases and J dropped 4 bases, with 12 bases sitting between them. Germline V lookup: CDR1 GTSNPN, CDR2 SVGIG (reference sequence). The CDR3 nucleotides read TGTGCCTGGAGTCACAGGCACCTGGGAAACACCATATATTTT. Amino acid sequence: CAWSHRHLGNTIYF.

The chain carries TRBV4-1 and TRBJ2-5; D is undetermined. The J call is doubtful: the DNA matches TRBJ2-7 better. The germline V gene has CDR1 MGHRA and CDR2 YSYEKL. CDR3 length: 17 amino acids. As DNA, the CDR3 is TGCGCCAGCAGCCATACCCCCACCGGTTCCAGCGACTACGAGCAGTACTTC. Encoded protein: CASSHTPTGSSDYEQYF.

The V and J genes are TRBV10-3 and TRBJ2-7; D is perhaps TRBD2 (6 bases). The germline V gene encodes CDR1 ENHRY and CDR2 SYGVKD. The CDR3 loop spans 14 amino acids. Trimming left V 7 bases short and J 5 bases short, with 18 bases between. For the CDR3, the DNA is TGTGCCATCACCCCGGGAGAAGGTTATCACGAGCAGTACTTC. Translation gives CAITPGEGYHEQYF.